This T cell receptor beta chain emerged from a study of blood T cells in healthy people across ages. Study details: Capturing about one barcoded beta molecule per two T cells was achieved by template switching. Regarding the study as a whole: It was the long-lived donors that had more naive CD4+ cells and higher diversity than aged donors.

This clonotype was detected only a few times. Its specificity is not known. With a J-beta primer mix and a sample-barcoded 5' primer, a second PCR ran roughly 6 to 12 cycles. Each CDR3 protein gets one entry after TCRdb re-called the 5' RACE reads with MiXCR. The repertoire holds some 1.5 million distinct CDR3 sequences, roughly 27% seen once, with less than 9.5% in the top ten. The CDR3 consists of 13 residues. With 5 bases removed from V and 6 bases from J, the gap between germline ends came to 12 bases. Germline V gives CDR1 SGHTA, CDR2 FQGTGA. The sequenced sample consisted of blood. The chain employs TRBV7-3 and TRBJ2-3; D might be TRBD2 (5 bases). The sequence came from a woman aged 25 to 45 in good health. The CDR3 nucleotides are TGTGCCAGCAGCCAGGAGGCAAGGGATACGCAGTATTTT. Translation: CASSQEARDTQYF. The complete variable domain, with remaining parts taken from reference TRBV7-3 and TRBJ2-3, reads GAGVSQTPSNKVTEKGKYVELRCDPISGHTALYWYRQSLGQGPEFLIYFQGTGAADDSGLPNDRFFAVRPEGSVSTLKIQRTERGDSAVYLCASSQEARDTQYFGPGTRLTVL.